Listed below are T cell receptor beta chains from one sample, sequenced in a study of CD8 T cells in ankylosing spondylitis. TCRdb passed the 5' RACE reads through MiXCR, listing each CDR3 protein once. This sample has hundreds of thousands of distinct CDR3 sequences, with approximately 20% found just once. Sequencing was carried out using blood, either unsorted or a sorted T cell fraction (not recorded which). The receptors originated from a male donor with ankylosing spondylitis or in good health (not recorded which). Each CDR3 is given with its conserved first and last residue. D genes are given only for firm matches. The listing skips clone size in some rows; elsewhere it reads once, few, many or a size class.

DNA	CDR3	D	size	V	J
TGCGCCAGCAGCCAAGATAACACTGCCCCAGGGGAGACCCAGTACTTC	CASSQDNTAPGETQYF	NA	NA	TRBV4-1	TRBJ2-5
TGTGCCAGCAGTTTTGGGGGGATTAACACCGGGGAGCTGTTTTTT	CASSFGGINTGELFF	NA	few	TRBV12-3/TRBV12-4	TRBJ2-2
TGCAGCGCAACTGACAGGGAGCAAGAGACCCAGTACTTC	CSATDREQETQYF	TRBD1	few	TRBV29-1	TRBJ2-5
TGTGCCAGCAGTGGCGGGTTAGCCGAGACCCAGTACTTC	CASSGGLAETQYF	NA	NA	TRBV25-1	TRBJ2-5
TGTGCCAGCAGCCTCGAGGAGGCCCGTGGTTCTGAGCAGTTCTTC	CASSLEEARGSEQFF	NA	many	TRBV12-3/TRBV12-4	TRBJ2-1
TGTGCCAGCAGCCACCGGGGCGAGGGATCAGGAGATACGCAGTATTTT	CASSHRGEGSGDTQYF	NA	NA	TRBV7-9	TRBJ2-3
TGTGCCAGCGGAGGGCTGGTAGGCTACACCTTC	CASGGLVGYTF	NA	few	TRBV12-3/TRBV12-4	TRBJ1-2
TGCAGCGTTGAAGCTCCGGGACAGATAACCCCCACCGGCACCTACGAGCAGTACTTC	CSVEAPGQITPTGTYEQYF	TRBD1	NA	TRBV29-1	TRBJ2-7
TGTGCCAGCAGTTGGTCCGCGGGGGCCAACGTCCTGACTTTC	CASSWSAGANVLTF	NA	few	TRBV27	TRBJ2-6
TGTGCCAGCAGTTTATACCAGAACACTGAAGCTTTCTTT	CASSLYQNTEAFF	NA	few	TRBV27	TRBJ1-1
TGTGCCAGCAGTCTGAGCCAGGGGCTAAGGGAGACCCAGTACTTC	CASSLSQGLRETQYF	NA	few	TRBV12-3/TRBV12-4	TRBJ2-5
TGTGCCAGCAGTCCCCGGGCCTATAGCGACGAGCAGTACTTC	CASSPRAYSDEQYF	NA	few	TRBV6-1	TRBJ2-7
TGCAGTGCTAGTTCAAGCGGGGAGCACCAAGAGACCCAGTACTTC	CSASSSGEHQETQYF	TRBD2	few	TRBV20-1	TRBJ2-5
TGTGCCAGCAGTTACTCGATAGGTGGACAGGGGAACTATGGCTACACCTTC	CASSYSIGGQGNYGYTF	TRBD1	NA	TRBV6-5	TRBJ1-2
TGTGCCAGCAGTGACCCTGTTGCCAACTCGGGTCAAGAGACCCAGTACTTC	CASSDPVANSGQETQYF	NA	NA	TRBV2	TRBJ2-5
TGTGCCAGCAGAGATCCGGGACTAGGTTGGGATACGCAGTATTTT	CASRDPGLGWDTQYF	TRBD2	NA	TRBV2	TRBJ2-3
TGTGCCAGCAACTGGGAGGCCGGGGAGCTGTTTTTT	CASNWEAGELFF	NA	few	TRBV6-2/TRBV6-3	TRBJ2-2
TGTGCCTCCGGGTATAATTCACCCCTCCACTTT	CASGYNSPLHF	NA	few	TRBV7-9	TRBJ1-6
TGTGCCAGCAGCTTGGTCGTGGCCGGGGGCAGAGATACGCAGTATTTT	CASSLVVAGGRDTQYF	NA	few	TRBV5-5	TRBJ2-3
TGTGCCAGCAGTTATAACGCGGGGGCAGGGGACAATGAGCAGTTCTTC	CASSYNAGAGDNEQFF	NA	NA	TRBV6-2/TRBV6-3	TRBJ2-1
TGTGCCAGCAGTCAGGGACGGAGCTATGGCTACACCTTC	CASSQGRSYGYTF	NA	few	TRBV6-1	TRBJ1-2
TGTGCCAGCGCCCCGTACATTAATCAGCCCCAGCATTTT	CASAPYINQPQHF	NA	few	TRBV12-3/TRBV12-4	TRBJ1-5
TGTGCCAGCAGCTTAGAGGCGGGGGGCGACAATGAGCAGTTCTTC	CASSLEAGGDNEQFF	TRBD2	NA	TRBV11-2	TRBJ2-1
TGTGCCAGCAGCTCCGCGGGGGTAGATACGCAGTATTTT	CASSSAGVDTQYF	TRBD2	NA	TRBV7-3	TRBJ2-3
TGCGCCAGCAGCCAAGGTGTAGCGGGAACAGATACGCAGTATTTT	CASSQGVAGTDTQYF	TRBD2	NA	TRBV4-1	TRBJ2-3
TGTGCCAGCAGCATAGGGACAGGGATGAACGAGCAGTACTTC	CASSIGTGMNEQYF	TRBD1	few	TRBV5-4	TRBJ2-7
TGTGCCAGCAGCTTGTGGGACAGCCCATTCAACGAGCAGTACTTC	CASSLWDSPFNEQYF	TRBD1	NA	TRBV5-6	TRBJ2-7
TGCGCCAGCAGTGATGGGTGGGAATACGAGCAGTACTTC	CASSDGWEYEQYF	NA	few	TRBV10-2	TRBJ2-7
TGCGCCAGCAGCTTGGGACTAGCGGGGTATGAGCAGTTCTTC	CASSLGLAGYEQFF	TRBD2	NA	TRBV5-1	TRBJ2-1
TGTGCCAGCGGCCCAAGTGGCCACTACGAGCAGTACTTC	CASGPSGHYEQYF	NA	NA	TRBV12-3/TRBV12-4	TRBJ2-7
TGTGCCAGCAGTTACCGAGGAAGTATGCCCCAGCATTTT	CASSYRGSMPQHF	NA	NA	TRBV27	TRBJ1-5
TGTGCCAGCAGTGAATCCGGATTTCAAGAGACCCAGTACTTC	CASSESGFQETQYF	NA	NA	TRBV2	TRBJ2-5
TGTGCCAGCAGGGGGACAGGGAGCCTCTACGAGCAGTACTTC	CASRGTGSLYEQYF	TRBD1	NA	TRBV6-2/TRBV6-3	TRBJ2-7
TGTGCCAGGGGGGACAGGGCCAGTACAGATACGCAGTATTTT	CARGDRASTDTQYF	NA	few	TRBV21-1	TRBJ2-3
TGCAGCGTTGATTGGGAGAGCACAGATACGCAGTATTTT	CSVDWESTDTQYF	NA	NA	TRBV29-1	TRBJ2-3
TGTGCCAGCGGACACATTTACAATGAGCAGTTCTTC	CASGHIYNEQFF	NA	few	TRBV12-3/TRBV12-4	TRBJ2-1
TGTGCCAGCAGCCTATTCTGGGGGGAGGGTTACAATGAGCAGTTCTTC	CASSLFWGEGYNEQFF	TRBD2	NA	TRBV27	TRBJ2-1
TGTGCCAGCAGCCCTACCTGGGACAGACACAATGAGCAGTTCTTC	CASSPTWDRHNEQFF	TRBD1	NA	TRBV13	TRBJ2-1
TGTGCCAGCAGACATATAGCGGGGGGAGTAGGTGAGCAGTACTTC	CASRHIAGGVGEQYF	NA	NA	TRBV21-1	TRBJ2-7
TGTGCCAGCGAATGGACAGGGGGAACAGATACGCAGTATTTT	CASEWTGGTDTQYF	TRBD1	NA	TRBV7-9	TRBJ2-3
TGCGCCAGCACCCAAAAGACAGGGGCTCGCTACGAGCAGTACTTC	CASTQKTGARYEQYF	TRBD1	NA	TRBV4-1	TRBJ2-7
TGCAGTGCTAGAGTGTACGGGGGGGCCGACACCGGGGAGCTGTTTTTT	CSARVYGGADTGELFF	TRBD2	few	TRBV20-1	TRBJ2-2
TGTGCCAGCAGTCACGTGGGGGGGACCCGGACCTACGAGCAGTACTTC	CASSHVGGTRTYEQYF	TRBD2	NA	TRBV12-3/TRBV12-4	TRBJ2-7
TGCGCCAGCAGCCCCAGACACCCTCCAGATACGCAGTATTTT	CASSPRHPPDTQYF	NA	few	TRBV4-1	TRBJ2-3
TGCGCCAGCAGCCAGCCACTAGATACGCAGTATTTT	CASSQPLDTQYF	NA	NA	TRBV4-1	TRBJ2-3
TGTGCCAGCAGCCAGGACGGTTTGAACACTGAAGCTTTCTTT	CASSQDGLNTEAFF	NA	few	TRBV4-2	TRBJ1-1
TGTGCCACCAGGGGGAGAGGAGGGGGGGAGACCCAGTACTTC	CATRGRGGGETQYF	NA	few	TRBV15	TRBJ2-5
TGCGCCAGCAGCGGACTGATCGCTGAAGCTTTCTTT	CASSGLIAEAFF	NA	NA	TRBV4-1	TRBJ1-1
TGCAGTGCCAGTAGCGGGGGTTTTGGGATCCAAGAGACCCAGTACTTC	CSASSGGFGIQETQYF	TRBD2	few	TRBV20-1	TRBJ2-5
TGTGCCAGCAGTGGGGTCTCCGGGACAGTAAACGAGCAGTACTTC	CASSGVSGTVNEQYF	TRBD1	many	TRBV6-1	TRBJ2-7
TGTGCCAGCAGCCCCGGGGGTTGGACCGGGGAGCTGTTTTTT	CASSPGGWTGELFF	NA	NA	TRBV28	TRBJ2-2
TGTGCCAGCAGGCTGGGTGGGCAGGGGCACGCTTTCTTT	CASRLGGQGHAFF	NA	NA	TRBV7-2	TRBJ1-1
TGTGCCAGCAGCTTAATAGGTAGACTGAACTCCTACAATGAGCAGTTCTTC	CASSLIGRLNSYNEQFF	NA	few	TRBV7-8	TRBJ2-1
TGTGCTAGTGGTATAGGGACAGAGAACACTGAAGCTTTCTTT	CASGIGTENTEAFF	TRBD1	once	TRBV12-5	TRBJ1-1
TGTGCCAGCACACCGGTGGGCTCCTACGAGCAGTACTTC	CASTPVGSYEQYF	NA	few	TRBV7-9	TRBJ2-7
TGTGCCAGCAGTGACGGGGTCGACAATCAGCCCCAGCATTTT	CASSDGVDNQPQHF	NA	NA	TRBV2	TRBJ1-5
TGTGCCAGTACCCCCCGGGACTATCCCAATGAGCAGTTCTTC	CASTPRDYPNEQFF	TRBD2	NA	TRBV19	TRBJ2-1
TGTGCCAGCAGTGAAGGGGCAGGTCTTACCTACGAGCAGTACTTC	CASSEGAGLTYEQYF	NA	NA	TRBV2	TRBJ2-7
TGCGCCAGCAGCCAGGACCTAGCGGGGGAGCAGTTCTTC	CASSQDLAGEQFF	TRBD2	NA	TRBV4-1	TRBJ2-1
TGTGCCAGCAGCTTAACTTCAGCGGGGGGCCTCACTGAAGCTTTCTTT	CASSLTSAGGLTEAFF	NA	NA	TRBV7-9	TRBJ1-1